The rows below give T cell receptor beta chains drawn from one sample of a study of glioma-infiltrating T cells. Using its own MiXCR run on the multiplex PCR reads, TCRdb lists one record per CDR3 protein. The sample lists roughly 200,000 distinct CDR3 sequences, approximately 30% occurring once. Sample: glioma tissue, nonneoplastic brain tissue, or PBMCs (not recorded which). Source of these receptors: a human donor with low-grade glioma or glioblastoma, undergoing nonglioma brain surgery, or in good health (not recorded which). CDR3s leave out the opening cysteine and the closing phenylalanine or tryptophan. A D gene is named only where the DNA matches it firmly. Size tells how often a clone was seen (once, few, many) or the class of an expanded clone, and some rows leave it out.

abundance,v_gene,j_gene,d_gene,CDR3aa
many,TRBV6-2/TRBV6-3,TRBJ2-5,TRBD2,ASSYGAGGPQETQY
NA,TRBV19,TRBJ2-1,TRBD2,ASSISREGVYNEQF
few,TRBV5-1,TRBJ2-3,TRBD1,ASRPGTVLTDTQY
many,TRBV2,TRBJ2-1,NA,ASSAVAKF
NA,TRBV6-8,TRBJ1-1,NA,ASRLGGLMNTEAF
many,TRBV6-1,TRBJ2-5,NA,ATRREETQY
few,TRBV5-4,TRBJ2-3,NA,ASEPRPNTDTQY
many,TRBV12-3/TRBV12-4,TRBJ2-1,TRBD2,ASSYRLASYNEQF
NA,TRBV29-1,TRBJ2-5,NA,SVKGPFHQETQY
many,TRBV3-1,TRBJ1-1,NA,ASSQDGNTEAF
few,TRBV7-6,TRBJ2-3,TRBD2,ASSSRLAGADTQY
many,TRBV12-3/TRBV12-4,TRBJ1-5,NA,ASSSRMGGEGNQPQH
NA,TRBV19,TRBJ2-5,TRBD2,ASSGLAGAGETQY
many,TRBV6-2/TRBV6-3,TRBJ1-1,NA,ASSYSEGTITEAF
NA,TRBV27,TRBJ1-1,NA,ASILTPLGSVIVSEAF
NA,TRBV6-2/TRBV6-3,TRBJ2-5,TRBD2,ASSYSTSGRAIETQY
NA,TRBV28,TRBJ2-3,NA,ASSYREGTDTQY
many,TRBV27,TRBJ2-3,TRBD1,ASSFSKTGGRDTQY
NA,TRBV11-2,TRBJ2-2,TRBD2,ASSFGGGGELF
NA,TRBV18,TRBJ1-1,NA,ASSMAIDRRNTEAF
many,TRBV7-9,TRBJ2-3,NA,ASSRRTISIDTQY
many,TRBV29-1,TRBJ1-1,TRBD1,SVHYRGRGTEAF